The 21 T cell receptor beta chains below come from one sample, sequenced in a study of tumor-infiltrating lymphocytes in primary liver carcinoma. The template, about 500 ng total RNA, yielded TCR beta cDNA made with a constant-region primer. TCR beta libraries came from three nested multiplex PCR rounds using slightly modified ARM-PCR. TRBV1-TRBV30 forward primers paired with a C-beta reverse primer were used in the first two PCR rounds, which ran approximately 10 cycles each. TCRdb independently ran MiXCR on the multiplex PCR reads; one entry per CDR3 protein. In the table there are approximately 80,000 distinct CDR3 sequences, roughly two thirds of which are singletons. The tissue used was unsorted bulk material of roughly 17-31 mg. RNA and DNA were co-extracted from it with the AllPrep DNA/RNA mini kit. Sequencing was carried out using tumor-adjacent normal liver tissue. The source of these receptors is a man in his forties or fifties with primary liver carcinoma and hepatitis B virus infection.

The chain joins TRBV5-5 to TRBJ2-3; D is tentatively TRBD1 or TRBD2 (5 bases each). The CDR3 runs to 15 residues. Germline V gives CDR1 SGHKS, CDR2 YYEKEE (reference sequence). V lost 4 bases, J lost 14 bases, and 26 bases lay in between. The CDR3 DNA is TGTGCCAGCAGCCCCAATAAGGGGAGAACAGATACACGGTATTTT. Amino acid sequence: CASSPNKGRTDTRYF.

About this clonotype itself: A read error may explain this, as a much larger clone is one base away. This chain joins TRBV29-1 and TRBJ2-3; D possibly matches TRBD1 or TRBD2 (5 bases each). Per the germline V gene, CDR1 is SQVTM and CDR2 is ANQGSEA. V shed 4 bases and J shed 5 bases, with 16 bases lying between them. This CDR3 has 14 residues. The CDR3 loop is CSVGVRGVRDTQYF. The CDR3 DNA is TGCAGCGTTGGGGTGAGAGGGGTCCGAGATACGCAGTATTTT.

About this clonotype itself: One end of the junction fails to match germline, which may point to a read error. The chain links TRBV4-1 to TRBJ1-1; D might be TRBD1 (5 bases). Germline lookup yields CDR1 MGHRA and CDR2 YSYEKL. This CDR3 region has 14 residues. For the CDR3, the DNA is TGCGCCAGCAGCCAGGGGTCAGGGAGCACTGAAGCTTTATTT. Protein sequence: CASSQGSGSTEALF.

Only a few counts were recorded for this clonotype. The chain employs TRBV10-2 and TRBJ2-1; D not resolved. Trimming took off 7 bases at V and 7 bases at J, with 11 bases between the two ends. Germline loops: CDR1 WSHSY, CDR2 SAAADI. The CDR3 consists of 12 residues. The CDR3 nucleotides read TGCGCCAGCACCCGGAGCACAAATGAGCAGTTCTTC. Protein sequence: CASTRSTNEQFF.

This clonotype was detected only once. At one end, the junction sequence differs from germline, possibly due to a read error. The V gene is TRBV29-1, the J gene TRBJ1-1; D is perhaps TRBD1 (5 bases). The CDR3 is 14 amino acids. Per the germline V gene, CDR1 is SQVTM and CDR2 is ANQGSEA. The CDR3, as DNA: TGCAGCGTTGAGGGGACGCTGTCCTCGCCTGAAGCTTCCTTT. Its translation is CSVEGTLSSPEASF.

V gene TRBV12-3 or TRBV12-4 combines with J gene TRBJ2-2; D possibly corresponds to TRBD1 (6 bases). The CDR3 runs 14 residues. V was shortened by 9 bases and J by 8 bases, with 19 bases between the two germline ends. The CDR3 spells CARSHHMGAGELFF. DNA for the CDR3: TGTGCCAGAAGCCACCACATGGGGGCTGGGGAGCTGTTTTTT.

The rearrangement joins TRBV5-4 to TRBJ2-1; D may be TRBD1 or TRBD2 (6 bases each). V lost 9 bases and J lost 13, with 29 bases in between. The CDR3 sequence is 15 residues long. Germline CDR1 SGHNT, CDR2 YYREEE (reference sequence). CDR3 loop: CANSLGGPNSPVQFF. CDR3 DNA sequence: TGTGCCAACAGTTTGGGGGGCCCCAATTCCCCCGTACAGTTCTTC.

As regards this clonotype: An end of the junction differs from the germline gene, which may be a read error. The V and J genes are TRBV28 and TRBJ1-5; TRBD1 aligns across 9 bases. Per the germline V gene, CDR1 is MDHEN and CDR2 is SYDVKM. This CDR3 region has 14 residues. The CDR3 nucleotides read TGTGCCAGGAGTTTGACAGGGGGAACGCAGCCCCAGCATTTC. Its protein is CARSLTGGTQPQHF.

V gene TRBV29-1 combines with J gene TRBJ1-2; weak D call: TRBD1 (6 bases). The CDR3 runs 15 residues. The germline V gene encodes CDR1 SQVTM and CDR2 ANQGSEA. The V and J ends lost 5 bases and 4 bases respectively, with 20 bases between them. For the CDR3, the DNA is TGCAGCGTTAGGCAGGGCCGGGACATGGGCTATGGCTACACCTTC. Protein: CSVRQGRDMGYGYTF.

In regard to this clonotype: Because the CDR3 is missing its conserved closing phenylalanine or tryptophan, this is likely a read error. Because the CDR3's place on the DNA is in doubt, the DNA is left out and the CDR3 is given as listed by TCRdb. This chain connects TRBV29-1 to TRBJ2-1; TRBD1 is the table's D call and was not checked against the DNA. The CDR3 extends over 16 residues, inclusive of both ends. Per germline, CDR1 SQVTM and CDR2 ANQGSEA. The CDR3 is CSVATLRPWSRQEQSL.

In the case of this clonotype: With a much larger clone just one base away, this may be a read error. This chain joins TRBV5-5 and TRBJ2-7; no firm D call. Germline CDR1 is SGHKS and CDR2 is YYEKEE (reference sequence). This CDR3 comprises 14 residues. Here the CDR3 reads CVSSLVPREGEQYF. DNA for the CDR3: TGTGTCAGCAGCTTGGTTCCACGTGAAGGAGAGCAGTACTTC.

This clonotype was detected once. J is TRBJ2-7 and V is TRBV12-3 or TRBV12-4, with TRBD1 as a possible D gene (6 bases). This CDR3 comprises 13 residues. V was shortened by 5 bases and J by 5 bases, with 13 bases between the two germline ends. In nucleotides, the CDR3 is TGTGCCAGCAGTAATACAGGGATTAACGAGCAGTACTTC. Translated: CASSNTGINEQYF.

A note on this clonotype: With a much larger clone just one base away, this may be a read error. The gene calls are TRBV7-9 and TRBJ1-5; D remains unclear. CDR1 and CDR2 (germline): SEHNR, FQNEAQ (reference sequence). CDR3 length: 13 residues. The V and J ends lost 5 bases and 6 bases respectively, with 11 bases between them. The DNA for the CDR3 is TGTGCCAGCAGCGGACTGAATGGTCAGCCCCAGCATTTT. Protein product: CASSGLNGQPQHF.

The gene calls are TRBV25-1 and TRBJ1-3; the D gene is possibly TRBD1 (5 bases). Germline CDR1 reads MGHDK; CDR2 reads SYGVNS. V shed 5 bases and J shed 4 bases, with 18 bases lying between them. The CDR3 contains 16 residues. CDR3 in amino acids: CASSRRDCTQGNTIYF. CDR3 DNA sequence: TGTGCCAGCAGTCGCCGGGACTGTACTCAGGGAAACACCATATATTTT.

This clonotype was found a few times. Its ends do not fully match the called genes, so a read error is possible. V and J are TRBV4-3 and TRBJ2-1; D unclear. This CDR3 is 16 amino acids long. CDR1 and CDR2 from the germline V gene are LGHNA and YSLEER. The CDR3 loop reads CASSQDRRPILHEQFF. CDR3 in DNA: TGCGCCAGTAGCCAAGATAGACGTCCAATTCTCCATGAGCAGTTCTTC.

On this clonotype: A read error may produce the germline difference seen at one junction end. This chain joins TRBV12-3 or TRBV12-4 and TRBJ2-5; D ambiguous. The CDR3 loop spans 14 amino acids. The CDR3 sequence is CTSNPRALWETQYF. The CDR3 nucleotides are TGTACCAGCAATCCCCGGGCCCTCTGGGAGACCCAGTACTTC.

The chain links TRBV29-1 to TRBJ1-5; maybe TRBD2 (6 bases). The DNA end lines up better with TRBJ2-3; the J call may be wrong. Germline V gene data show CDR1 as SQVTM and CDR2 as ANQGSEA. The CDR3 is 12 residues long. The DNA for the CDR3 is TGCAGCGTTGGCTGGGCGGGGCAGCCCCAGTATTTT. As protein: CSVGWAGQPQYF.

On this clonotype itself: The junction shows a germline mismatch at one end, possibly a read error. This chain joins TRBV12-3 or TRBV12-4 and TRBJ2-1, with TRBD2 as a possible D gene (6 bases). The CDR3 is 16 residues long. The CDR3 is CVSSLAELVLGSEQFF. CDR3 coding DNA: TGTGTCAGCAGTTTAGCGGAATTGGTACTAGGGAGTGAGCAGTTCTTC.

In the case of this clonotype: One junction end disagrees with the germline gene, perhaps due to a read error. V gene TRBV6-1 combines with J gene TRBJ2-1; D possibly corresponds to TRBD1 (5 bases). From germline, CDR1 is MNHNS and CDR2 SASEGT. The CDR3 loop spans 12 amino acids. The CDR3 sequence is CAISEGSVGQSF. CDR3 in DNA: TGTGCCATCAGTGAAGGAAGCGTGGGGCAGTCCTTC.

A few counts support this clonotype. The chain employs TRBV12-3 or TRBV12-4 and TRBJ1-3; no firm D call. Trimming removed 8 bases at V and 7 bases at J, with 6 bases between. The CDR3 totals 10 residues. CDR3 nucleotide sequence: TGTGCCAGCTCGGCGAACACCATATATTTT. It translates to CASSANTIYF.

In the case of this clonotype: One end of the junction fails to match germline, which may point to a read error. V is TRBV6-5 and J is TRBJ2-1; 9 bases match TRBD2. Germline V gene data show CDR1 as MNHEY and CDR2 as SVGAGI. CDR3 size: 20 residues. The CDR3 nucleotides are TGTGCCAGGCCTCCGGGACCGGGACTAGCTCTCATTAGCTCCTACAATGAGCATTTCTTC. This codes for CARPPGPGLALISSYNEHFF.